A single sample is the source of the 5 T cell receptor beta chains below, sequenced in a study of chemoradiotherapy in HPV16-positive cancers (dated by TCRdb to the early 2020s). Libraries came from the immunoSEQ multiplex PCR assay. This is the immuneACCESS table as TCRdb keeps it, with only in-frame sequences that have V and J called. A part of the clones is gone; compared with another copy, unresolved V genes explain less than half, and the rest is unexplained. Within this sample are some 16,000 clones, with over 70% of them counted one time only. The ten largest make up more than 8% of the sample. Sampling was conducted from a patient who underwent chemoradiotherapy. Receptors were obtained from a human donor with HPV-associated anogenital cancer.

The gene calls are TRBV7-2 and TRBJ2-2, with 7 bases fitting TRBD2. V shed 8 bases, J shed 5 bases, and the junction held 14 bases outside the gene matches. The CDR3 has 16 amino acids. From germline, CDR1 is SGHTA and CDR2 FQGNSA. This CDR3 reads CASSSFPRGSTGELFF. In DNA form, the CDR3 reads TGTGCCAGCTCAAGCTTCCCGCGGGGGAGTACCGGGGAGCTGTTTTTT.

CDR3 amino acids: CASSQESGGINSPLHF. The CDR3 DNA follows: TGCGCCAGCAGCCAAGAGTCAGGGGGGATTAATTCACCCCTCCACTTT. The chain combines TRBV4-3 with TRBJ1-6; 7 bases map to TRBD1. Losses at the gene ends were 0 bases for V and 6 bases for J; bases not matched to a gene: 5. CDR3 length: 16 residues. Per germline, CDR1 LGHNA and CDR2 YSLEER.

A few counts support this clone. The chain links TRBV28 to TRBJ1-2; D not resolved. V lost 6 bases, J lost 0 bases, and 17 bases lay in between. CDR1 MDHEN and CDR2 SYDVKM come from the germline V gene. The CDR3 has 16 residues. CDR3 coding DNA: TGTGCCAGCAGCATCATTAACAACCCTCCTAACTATGGCTACACCTTC. It is translated as CASSIINNPPNYGYTF.

The chain is built from TRBV19 and TRBJ1-5; no firm D call. V lost 1 base to trimming and J lost 4 bases, with 14 bases between them. Looked up from germline, CDR1 is LNHDA and CDR2 is SQIVND (reference sequence). The CDR3 is made up of 16 amino acids. The CDR3 is CASSIVRQTYNQPQHF. CDR3 nucleotide sequence: TGTGCCAGTAGTATAGTCCGCCAGACCTATAATCAGCCCCAGCATTTT.

The chain links TRBV9 to TRBJ2-5; TRBD2 aligns across 11 bases. Germline loops: CDR1 SGDLS, CDR2 YYNGEE. CDR3 length: 15 residues. Trimming cost V 4 bases and J 2 bases; bases outside gene matches: 4. In DNA form, the CDR3 reads TGTGCCAGCAGCCCGGGACTAGCGGTACAAGAGACCCAGTACTTC. It is translated as CASSPGLAVQETQYF.